This T cell receptor beta chain stems from a study of blood T cell repertoires in COVID-19. Overall study context: Material from acute and convalescent COVID-19 was sourced from the United States, Italy and Spain.

The CDR3 is 14 amino acids. Germline values: CDR1 LNHDA, CDR2 SQIVND (reference sequence). V was pared by 3 bases and J by 5 bases, with 14 bases between. Those enrolled in Seattle joined during active infection and were followed longitudinally afterward. This clone was detected a few times. Authors' methods: Scientists estimated how many nucleated cells there were by amplifying reference gene primers. Assay: immunoSEQ multiplex PCR; the TCRdb copy retains only in-frame clones and omits some. That table gives V, J and clone size, and the DNA gave D and trimming. The sample shows around 77,000 clones, 75% to 85% of them seen only once.

The J gene is TRBJ2-7, the V gene TRBV19, with a tentative D call TRBD1 (6 bases). Sequencing was carried out using peripheral blood. The source of this sequence is a man aged 25-45 years with COVID-19, enrolled during active disease. Here the CDR3 reads CASSMSGGLDEQYF. The CDR3 DNA sequence: TGTGCCAGTAGTATGAGTGGGGGCTTGGACGAGCAGTACTTC.